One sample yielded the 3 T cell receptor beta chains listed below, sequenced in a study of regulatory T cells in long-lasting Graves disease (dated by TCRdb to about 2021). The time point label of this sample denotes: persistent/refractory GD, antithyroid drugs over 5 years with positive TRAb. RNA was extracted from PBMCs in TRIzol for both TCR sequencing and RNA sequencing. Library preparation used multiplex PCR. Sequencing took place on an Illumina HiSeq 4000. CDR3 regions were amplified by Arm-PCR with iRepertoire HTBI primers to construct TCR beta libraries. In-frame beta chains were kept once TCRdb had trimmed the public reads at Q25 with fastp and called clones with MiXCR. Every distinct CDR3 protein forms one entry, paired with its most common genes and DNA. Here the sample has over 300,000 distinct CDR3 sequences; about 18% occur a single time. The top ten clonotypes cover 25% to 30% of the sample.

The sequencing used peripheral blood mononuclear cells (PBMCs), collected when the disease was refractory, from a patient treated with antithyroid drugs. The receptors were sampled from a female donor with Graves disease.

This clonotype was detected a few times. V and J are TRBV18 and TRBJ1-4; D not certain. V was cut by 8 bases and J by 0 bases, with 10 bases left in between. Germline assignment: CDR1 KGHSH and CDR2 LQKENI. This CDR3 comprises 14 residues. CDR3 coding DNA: TGTGCCAGCAAAATACAAACAACTAATGAAAAACTGTTTTTT. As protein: CASKIQTTNEKLFF.

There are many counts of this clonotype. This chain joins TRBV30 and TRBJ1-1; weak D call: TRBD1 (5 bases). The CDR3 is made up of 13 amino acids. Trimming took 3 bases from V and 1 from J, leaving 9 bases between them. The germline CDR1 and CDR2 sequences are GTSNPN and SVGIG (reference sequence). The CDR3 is CAWRTDRNTEAFF. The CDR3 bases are TGTGCCTGGAGGACCGACAGGAACACTGAAGCTTTCTTT.

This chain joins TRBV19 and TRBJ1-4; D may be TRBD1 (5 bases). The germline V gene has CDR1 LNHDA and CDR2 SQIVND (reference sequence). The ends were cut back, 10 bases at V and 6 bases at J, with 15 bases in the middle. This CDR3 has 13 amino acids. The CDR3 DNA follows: TGTGCCACTAGGGGAGGGTGGGATGAAAAACTGTTTTTT. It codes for CATRGGWDEKLFF. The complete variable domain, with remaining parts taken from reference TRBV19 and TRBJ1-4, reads DGGITQSPKYLFRKEGQNVTLSCEQNLNHDAMYWYRQDPGQGLRLIYYSQIVNDFQKGDIAEGYSVSREKKESFPLTVTSAQKNPTAFYLCATRGGWDEKLFFGSGTQLSVL.